This TCR beta chain was captured in a study of blood T cell repertoires in COVID-19. The germline V gene has CDR1 GTSNPN and CDR2 SVGIG (reference sequence). This CDR3 has 12 amino acids. The germline V and J ends were trimmed by 0 bases and 5 bases, with 7 bases remaining between them. TCRdb's table, derived via immunoSEQ multiplex PCR, lists solely in-frame clones and lacks some. This sample has fewer than 150,000 clones, with approximately 78% found just once. The rearrangement joins TRBV30 to TRBJ1-2, with D maybe TRBD1 (5 bases). This TCR derives from an elderly woman with acute or convalescent COVID-19. The sample was peripheral blood. CDR3 nucleotides: TGTGCCTGGAGTGTGGGGGGTTATGGCTACACCTTC. Amino acid sequence: CAWSVGGYGYTF.